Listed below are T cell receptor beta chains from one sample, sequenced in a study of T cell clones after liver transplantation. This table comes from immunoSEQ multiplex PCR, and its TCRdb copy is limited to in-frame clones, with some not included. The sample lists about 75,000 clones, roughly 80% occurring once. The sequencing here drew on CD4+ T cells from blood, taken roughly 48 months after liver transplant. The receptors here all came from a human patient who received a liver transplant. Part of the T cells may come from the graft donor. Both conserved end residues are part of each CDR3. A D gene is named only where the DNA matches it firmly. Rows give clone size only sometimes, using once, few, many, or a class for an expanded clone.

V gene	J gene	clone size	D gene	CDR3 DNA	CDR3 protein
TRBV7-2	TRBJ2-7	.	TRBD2	TGTGCCAGCAGCATTCGGGAGGGTCACACGTACGAGCAGTACTTC	CASSIREGHTYEQYF
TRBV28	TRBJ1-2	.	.	TGTGCCAGCCGAGACGCAGGCTATGGCTACACCTTC	CASRDAGYGYTF
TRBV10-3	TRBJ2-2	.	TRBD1	TGTGCCATCAGCCGGGACAGATTCACCGGGGAGCTGTTTTTT	CAISRDRFTGELFF
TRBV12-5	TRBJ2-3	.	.	TGTGCTAGCAGCCCAACCGAACTTAGCACAGATACGCAGTATTTT	CASSPTELSTDTQYF
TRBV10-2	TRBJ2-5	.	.	TGCGCCAGCGGGCGGCAGGTACAAGAGACCCAGTACTTC	CASGRQVQETQYF
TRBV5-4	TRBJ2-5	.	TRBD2	TGTGCCAGCAGCCCCGCGTGGGTAGCGGGAGTCGAAGAGACCCAGTACTTC	CASSPAWVAGVEETQYF
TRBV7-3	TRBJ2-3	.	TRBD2	TGTGCCACCGGACTAGCGGGAGAGGATACGCAGTATTTT	CATGLAGEDTQYF
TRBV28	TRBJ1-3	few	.	TGTGCCAGCAGTTCAGTGCGTGGACGATATTTT	CASSSVRGRYF
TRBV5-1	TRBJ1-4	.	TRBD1	TGCGCCAGCAGCTTGGCACAGGGGGCGCCTGAAAAACTGTTTTTT	CASSLAQGAPEKLFF
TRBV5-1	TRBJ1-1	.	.	TGCGCCAGCAGCTTGTACGTAGGGGGTACTGCGAACACTGAAGCTTTCTTT	CASSLYVGGTANTEAFF
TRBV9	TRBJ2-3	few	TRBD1	TGTGCCAGCAGCCGCACCGGGACAGGGTATGCAGATACGCAGTATTTT	CASSRTGTGYADTQYF
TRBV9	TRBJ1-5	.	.	TGTGCCAGCAGCGTACCCGGACGGGCCAATCAGCCCCAGCATTTT	CASSVPGRANQPQHF
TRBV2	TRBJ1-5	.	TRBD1	TGTGCCAGCAGTCCTGACAGGGCGAATCAGCCCCAGCATTTT	CASSPDRANQPQHF
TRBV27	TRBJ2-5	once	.	TGTGCCAGCAGTTTGCTCGGGGAGCCAGAGACCCAGTACTTC	CASSLLGEPETQYF
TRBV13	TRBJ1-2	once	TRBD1	TGTGCCAGCAGCGCAACCGGGACAGGGGGCCAGCATGGCTACACCTTC	CASSATGTGGQHGYTF
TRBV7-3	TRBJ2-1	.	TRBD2	TGTGCCAGCAAGCCGGGCGGGAGTGAGAATGAGCAGTTCTTC	CASKPGGSENEQFF
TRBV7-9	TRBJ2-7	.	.	TGTGCCAGCAGCTTAGATACAGGAACCTACGAGCAGTACTTC	CASSLDTGTYEQYF
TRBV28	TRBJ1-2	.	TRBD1	TGTGCCAGCAGCGGTGTCCGGGACAGTGCGATTGGCTACACCTTC	CASSGVRDSAIGYTF
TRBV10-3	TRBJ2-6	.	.	TGTGCCATCAGTGCGGATGGGGCCAACGTCCTGACTTTC	CAISADGANVLTF
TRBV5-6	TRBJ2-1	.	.	TGTGCCAGCAGCTTTCTGCGCGGGCTCGGTGGTGAGCAGTTCTTC	CASSFLRGLGGEQFF
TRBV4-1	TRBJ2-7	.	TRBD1	TGCGCCAGCACCACTACTACAGGGGCAGGCGAGCAGTACTTC	CASTTTTGAGEQYF
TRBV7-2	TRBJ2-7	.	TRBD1	TGTGCCAGCAGCCACCCGGGACAGGGGTCCGAGCAGTACTTC	CASSHPGQGSEQYF
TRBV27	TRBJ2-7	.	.	TGTGCCAGAAATTACGGGAGCACTTTCTCCTACGAGCAGTACTTC	CARNYGSTFSYEQYF
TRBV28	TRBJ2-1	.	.	TGTGCCAGCAGACCACCGGGACACAACAATGAGCAGTTCTTC	CASRPPGHNNEQFF
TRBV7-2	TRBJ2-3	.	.	TGTGCCAGCAGCCCCCCGGGGGGCGGGACAGATACGCAGTATTTT	CASSPPGGGTDTQYF
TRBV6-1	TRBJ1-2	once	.	TGTGCCAGCAGGGGGACGGGTGGCTACACCTTC	CASRGTGGYTF
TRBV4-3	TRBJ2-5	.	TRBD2	TGCGCCAGCAGCCAAGATTGGGCGGGCGGGGGGAAGACCCAGTACTTC	CASSQDWAGGGKTQYF
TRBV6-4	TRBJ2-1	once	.	TGTGCCAGCAGTGTGGAGTTTATGGATGAGCAGTTCTTC	CASSVEFMDEQFF
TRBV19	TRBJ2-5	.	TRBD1	TGTGCCAGTTCGCAGGGGGCCCAAGAGACCCAGTACTTC	CASSQGAQETQYF
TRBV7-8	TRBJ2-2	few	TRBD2	TGTGCCACAGGGGCTAGCGGGAGTCCCGGGGAGCTGTTTTTT	CATGASGSPGELFF
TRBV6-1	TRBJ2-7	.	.	TGTGCCAGCAGCAGGGTGTACGAGCAGTACTTC	CASSRVYEQYF
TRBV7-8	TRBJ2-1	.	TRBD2	TGTGCCAGCAGCTCCGGGACTACTATACACAATGAGCAGTTCTTC	CASSSGTTIHNEQFF
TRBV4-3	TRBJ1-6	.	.	TGCGCCAGCAGCCAAGATTCTCGGGATACGCCCCTCCACTTT	CASSQDSRDTPLHF
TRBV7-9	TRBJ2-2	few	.	TGTGCCAGCAGCTTAAACACCGGGGAGCTGTTTTTT	CASSLNTGELFF
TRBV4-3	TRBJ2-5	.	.	TGCGCCAGCAGCCAAGAACCGGGAAACCCCCAAGAGACCCAGTACTTC	CASSQEPGNPQETQYF
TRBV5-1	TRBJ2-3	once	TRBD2	TGCGCCAGCAGCTTAACTAGCGGGCAGGCAGATACGCAGTATTTT	CASSLTSGQADTQYF
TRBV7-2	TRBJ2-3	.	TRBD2	TGTGCCAGCAGCTTGAGAGCGGGGCTTATCGCAGATACGCAGTATTTT	CASSLRAGLIADTQYF
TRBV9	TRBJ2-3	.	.	TGTGCCAGCAGCGCCTCAGGCAGGGCTACAGATACGCAGTATTTT	CASSASGRATDTQYF
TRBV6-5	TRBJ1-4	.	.	TGTGCCAGCAGTTACCGGGGCCTTAATGAAAAACTGTTTTTT	CASSYRGLNEKLFF
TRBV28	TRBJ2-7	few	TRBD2	TGTGCCAGCAGTTCCAGAGCGGGAGGGTCAGCCGAGCAGTACTTC	CASSSRAGGSAEQYF
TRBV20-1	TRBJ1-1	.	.	TGCAGAGCACCCTGGAACACTGAAGCTTTCTTT	CRAPWNTEAFF
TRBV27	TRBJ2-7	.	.	TGTGCCAGCAGTTTGCCAGGGATCGAGCAGTACTTC	CASSLPGIEQYF
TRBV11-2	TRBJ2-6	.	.	TGTGCCAGCACCCCCTTGGCTGGGGCCAACGTCCTGACTTTC	CASTPLAGANVLTF
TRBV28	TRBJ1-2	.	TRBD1	TGTGCCAGCAGCTCGTGGGACAGAAACTATGGCTACACCTTC	CASSSWDRNYGYTF
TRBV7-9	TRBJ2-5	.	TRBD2	TGTGCCAGCACCTGGAGTAGCGGGGGCTCAGGGACCCAGTACTTC	CASTWSSGGSGTQYF